The entry below describes one T cell receptor beta chain. This clonotype has ten or more counts. Its antigen specificity is not known. No qualities accompany the bases; no much larger clone lies one base away. Sequencer: Illumina NovaSeq 6000. TCR cDNA was synthesized by 5'RACE template switching, through which a universal primer site and unique molecular identifiers were introduced. Priming of cDNA synthesis was performed from both the TCR alpha and TCR beta constant segments. Library amplification involved two PCR steps, and the second step added sample barcodes and sequencing adapters. Sequencing of the libraries was done on either Illumina HiSeq 2500 (2x100 bp) or NovaSeq (2x150 bp). As for the original processing: MIGEC handled demultiplexing of reads and collapsing into UMI consensus sequences, while MiXCR performed V(D)J alignment. Vaccine-responding clonotypes were identified with edgeR using replicate PBMC samples, with FDR below 0.01 and a log2 fold change above 5 up to day 15 being required. Bulk clonotypes were assigned CD4 or CD8 identity according to which sequenced CD4 or CD8 repertoire held them at higher abundance. The public reads were run again by TCRdb, first through fastp at Q25 and then through MiXCR, and only productive beta chains were kept. Records with the same CDR3 protein are collapsed into one entry carrying the most frequent genes and DNA. The V and J calls shown here were made by TCRdb, not taken from the authors' results. This sample has fewer than 400,000 distinct CDR3 sequences in its table, and roughly 10% of those were observed once. 3% to 3.5% of the sample is in the top ten clones.

The record originates from a study of T cells after yellow fever vaccination (dated by TCRdb to between 2018 and 2020). In the study overall: The SMART-Seq v4 Ultra Low Input RNA kit was used to prepare libraries from fractions with low cell numbers. Blood was collected at multiple timepoints before and after primary and secondary immunization, and bulk PBMC replicates and cell subsets were isolated. Two healthy male donors made up the cohort, one aged 18 to 29 years and the other aged 30 to 40 years. Bulk TCR alpha and beta repertoires were sequenced longitudinally to track T-cell clones before and after primary and booster YFV17D yellow fever vaccination. Paper-wide results and their limitations: The secondary T-cell response was found to be weaker but faster than the primary response, with a peak reached on day 5 rather than on day 15. Most clones expanded after primary vaccination (approximately 96% of CD4 and around 89% of CD8) were re-detected after the booster, suggesting that broad memory maintenance occurred. A small share of clonotypes was detected in both CD4 and CD8 compartments, with the overlap likely arising from convergent recombination. Because only a couple of donors were included in the study, the extent to which the findings can be generalized is limited. Because abundant contaminating clonotypes from the bulk population could be contained in FACS-sorted repertoires, computational filtering was required.

Per the germline V gene, SGHVS is the CDR1 and FNYEAQ is the CDR2. The cysteine opens and the phenylalanine closes a CDR3 of 15 amino acids. Just CDR3 DNA is preserved here, 45 bases in frame from base 1. V was cut back by 0 bases and J by 5 bases, leaving a gap of 12 bases between them. The treatment or condition label of this sample denotes: live attenuated yellow fever vaccine strain. A standard Ficoll-Paque protocol was used to isolate PBMCs from peripheral blood. Dynabeads CD4 and CD8 positive selection kits were used to isolate CD4 and CD8 T-cell fractions. TriZol was used to extract RNA from bulk PBMCs, CD4 and CD8 fractions, and dextramer-positive and dextramer-negative fractions.

The clonotype comes from a young man who received the YFV17D yellow fever vaccine. The sequence is built from TRBV7-6 and TRBJ2-3; the D segment could be TRBD1, given 6 matching bases. The starting material was CD4+ T cells sorted from PBMCs, obtained 45 days after the yellow fever booster vaccination. The DNA is TGTGCCAGCAGCTTAGCCCGGCAGGGGCTAGATACGCAGTATTTT. Translated, it gives CASSLARQGLDTQYF. The CDR3 plus the reference TRBV7-6 and TRBJ2-3 genes for the other parts give the full variable domain: GAGVSQSPRYKVTKRGQDVALRCDPISGHVSLYWYRQALGQGPEFLTYFNYEAQQDKSGLPNDRFSAERPEGSISTLTIQRTEQRDSAMYRCASSLARQGLDTQYFGPGTRLTVL.